One sample yielded the 25 T cell receptor beta chains listed below, sequenced in a study of monozygotic twins with inflammatory bowel disease. TCRdb reprocessed the 5' RACE reads and keeps a single row for each CDR3 protein, giving no DNA. This sample's table reports around 380,000 distinct CDR3 sequences. The sequencing sample was made of blood. The receptors were sampled from a human donor with ulcerative colitis or Crohn's disease, or a healthy co-twin of an affected twin (not recorded which).

This rearrangement joins TRBV30 to TRBJ1-1; absent DNA, TCRdb's TRBD1 call cannot be checked. The CDR3 sequence is 16 residues long. From germline, CDR1 is GTSNPN and CDR2 SVGIG (reference sequence). The CDR3 spells CAWSVRGRGLGTEAFF.

The chain is built from TRBV5-1 and TRBJ2-2. The CDR3 runs 12 residues. Germline loops: CDR1 SGHRS, CDR2 YFSETQ. CDR3 sequence: CASSLNTGELFF.

The chain carries TRBV29-1 and TRBJ2-2; TCRdb's D call of TRBD2 is untestable without DNA. CDR1 and CDR2 (germline): SQVTM, ANQGSEA. The length of the CDR3 is 17 residues. CDR3: CSVEDRQRGAVTGELFF.

The chain couples TRBV5-4 to TRBJ1-1; absent DNA, TCRdb's TRBD1 call cannot be checked. The CDR3 spans 15 residues. Germline V CDR1 and CDR2: SGHNT, YYREEE (reference sequence). The CDR3 spells CASSFVGGDGGRAFF.

This chain connects TRBV18 to TRBJ2-1. The length of the CDR3 is 12 residues. Germline V CDR1 and CDR2: KGHSH, LQKENI. This CDR3 reads CASSPTGGEQFF.

The chain's CDR3 is CASSPWTGQETQYF. This chain uses TRBV5-4 with TRBJ2-5; TCRdb's D call, TRBD1, is unchecked because there is no DNA. Germline loops: CDR1 SGHNT, CDR2 YYREEE (reference sequence). This CDR3 contains 14 residues.

The chain combines TRBV7-2 with TRBJ1-1. There are 15 residues in the CDR3. From germline, CDR1 is SGHTA and CDR2 FQGNSA. The CDR3 loop reads CASSLAQGRHTEAFF.

CDR3 sequence reads: CASSSGDNEQFF. The genes are TRBV12-3 or TRBV12-4 and TRBJ2-1. The CDR3 contains 12 residues.

V and J are TRBV15 and TRBJ2-5; the TCRdb call, TRBD1, lacks DNA for checking. The CDR3 extends over 15 amino acids. Per the germline V gene, CDR1 is LNHNV and CDR2 is YYDKDF (reference sequence). The CDR3 loop reads CATSRDFGREETQYF.

The CDR3 is CASRLSWGSETQYF. The chain uses TRBV27 and TRBJ2-5; TCRdb proposes TRBD1, but this gene call is untestable without DNA. The V gene's germline CDR1 is MNHEY and CDR2 SMNVEV (reference sequence). CDR3 size: 14 residues.

The CDR3 loop is CASSPLGSPGANVLTF. J is TRBJ2-6 and V is TRBV4-2; the TCRdb call, TRBD1, lacks DNA for checking. The CDR3 sequence is 16 residues long. Germline CDR1 LGHNA, CDR2 YNFKEQ.

This sequence joins TRBV23-1 and TRBJ2-1; the TCRdb D gene call, TRBD1, has no DNA to confirm it. TRBV23-1 is noted as an ORF with a role that remains uncertain. CDR3 length: 16 amino acids. CDR3 residues: CASSQHRDSSYNEQFF.

The gene calls are TRBV13 and TRBJ2-1; TCRdb lists TRBD2, though no DNA is available to test this call. Germline assignment: CDR1 PRHDT and CDR2 FYEKMQ (reference sequence). The CDR3 totals 18 residues. The CDR3 loop reads CASSTRTSGGSSYNEQFF.

The V call is TRBV7-2, the J call TRBJ2-2; TCRdb picks TRBD1, but there is no DNA to check that call. The CDR3 consists of 16 residues. In germline, CDR1 is SGHTA, CDR2 FQGNSA. CDR3 in amino acids: CASSTRDTENTGELFF.

The rearrangement uses TRBV7-9 and TRBJ2-7; TCRdb's D call of TRBD1 is untestable without DNA. The germline CDR1 and CDR2 sequences are SEHNR and FQNEAQ (reference sequence). The CDR3 runs 12 residues. The CDR3: CASSLILPGTKF. Full variable domain (remainder filled in from reference TRBV7-9 and TRBJ2-7): DTGVSQNPRHKITKRGQNVTFRCDPISEHNRLYWYRQTLGQGPEFLTYFQNEAQLEKSRLLSDRFSAERPKGSFSTLEIQRTEQGDSAMYLCASSLILPGTKFGPGTRLTVT.

The J gene is TRBJ2-5, the V gene TRBV29-1; TCRdb returns TRBD1, unconfirmable since there is no DNA. Germline CDR1 reads SQVTM; CDR2 reads ANQGSEA. There are 11 residues in the CDR3. CDR3 residues: CSVARGETQYF.

This chain uses TRBV5-1 with TRBJ2-1; the D call from TCRdb, TRBD2, cannot be confirmed without DNA. The CDR3 loop spans 14 amino acids. Per the germline V gene, CDR1 is SGHRS and CDR2 is YFSETQ. The CDR3 loop is CASSPGLAQNEQFF.

V gene TRBV27 combines with J gene TRBJ2-7; TCRdb's D gene call, TRBD2, goes unchecked for lack of DNA. Germline assignment: CDR1 MNHEY and CDR2 SMNVEV (reference sequence). The CDR3 has 16 amino acids. This chain's CDR3 is CASSLRGTSGVYEQYF.

The gene calls are TRBV5-1 and TRBJ2-7; TCRdb names TRBD2, which stays unverified in the absence of DNA. The germline V gene encodes CDR1 SGHRS and CDR2 YFSETQ. This CDR3 spans 16 amino acids. The CDR3 is CASSLEPASGVYEQYF. Full variable domain (outside the CDR3, taken from reference TRBV5-1 and TRBJ2-7): KAGVTQTPRYLIKTRGQQVTLSCSPISGHRSVSWYQQTPGQGLQFLFEYFSETQRNKGNFPGRFSGRQFSNSRSEMNVSTLELGDSALYLCASSLEPASGVYEQYFGPGTRLTVT.

V and J are TRBV7-9 and TRBJ2-3; TCRdb names TRBD1, which stays unverified in the absence of DNA. The CDR3 consists of 15 residues. Germline CDR1 is SEHNR and CDR2 is FQNEAQ (reference sequence). The CDR3: CASSVIRGGGDTQYF.

V usage is TRBV3-1 and J usage is TRBJ1-5; TCRdb outputs TRBD1, but without DNA this stays unchecked. CDR3 size: 14 residues. The germline V gene has CDR1 LGHDT and CDR2 YNNKEL (reference sequence). The CDR3 region is CASSARTGARPQHF.

The rearrangement joins TRBV5-5 to TRBJ1-1. CDR3 length: 15 amino acids. The germline V gene has CDR1 SGHKS and CDR2 YYEKEE (reference sequence). The CDR3 protein is CASSLRVAENTEAFF.

The chain employs TRBV20-1 and TRBJ2-2; TCRdb picks TRBD1, but there is no DNA to check that call. This CDR3 region has 11 residues. Germline loops: CDR1 DFQATT, CDR2 SNEGSKA (reference sequence). This chain's CDR3 is CSAAPTGELFF.

This chain joins TRBV12-3 or TRBV12-4 and TRBJ1-1; the TRBD1 assignment by TCRdb is unverifiable without DNA. This CDR3 spans 16 amino acids. The CDR3 here is CASTFLLSGGWTEAFF.

The chain has TRBV4-3 and TRBJ2-6; TCRdb's assignment of TRBD2 cannot be checked, as there is no DNA. CDR3 length: 18 amino acids. The V gene's germline CDR1 is LGHNA and CDR2 YSLEER. This CDR3 reads CASSLGGTGGRGANVLTF.